A selection of T cell receptor beta chains follows, all from one sample in a study of cytomegalovirus exposure and HLA in healthy donors. TCRdb keeps only in-frame clones here, not all; method: immunoSEQ multiplex PCR. Seen here are around 75,000 clones, around four fifths observed once, and the top ten hold 2.5% to 3.5%. Material: PBMCs. These receptors were obtained from a man younger than 40 in good health and CMV-seronegative. Both conserved end residues are part of each CDR3. Fields, in order: clone size, V gene, J gene, D gene, CDR3 length, CDR3 protein, CDR3 DNA. D genes are given only for firm matches. Clone size is stated in some rows and not others, as once, few, many or a class when expanded.

clone size: -; V gene: TRBV7-9; J gene: TRBJ2-1; D gene: -; CDR3 length: 16; CDR3 protein: CASSLAGGTLYNEQFF; CDR3 DNA: TGTGCCAGCAGCTTAGCGGGAGGCACCCTATACAATGAGCAGTTCTTC
clone size: -; V gene: TRBV6-1; J gene: TRBJ1-5; D gene: TRBD1; CDR3 length: 15; CDR3 protein: CASRPQGAGNQPQHF; CDR3 DNA: TGTGCCAGCAGGCCACAGGGGGCTGGCAATCAGCCCCAGCATTTT
clone size: -; V gene: TRBV19; J gene: TRBJ2-2; D gene: TRBD2; CDR3 length: 17; CDR3 protein: CASSILTSGGSTGELFF; CDR3 DNA: TGTGCCAGTAGTATCCTGACTAGCGGGGGTAGCACCGGGGAGCTGTTTTTT
clone size: -; V gene: TRBV18; J gene: TRBJ2-7; D gene: TRBD1; CDR3 length: 14; CDR3 protein: CASSPQGAISEQYF; CDR3 DNA: TGTGCCAGCTCACCTCAGGGGGCAATTAGCGAGCAGTACTTC
clone size: -; V gene: TRBV30; J gene: TRBJ1-5; D gene: -; CDR3 length: 16; CDR3 protein: CAWSGGGTGGNQPQHF; CDR3 DNA: TGTGCCTGGAGCGGGGGGGGGACGGGTGGCAATCAGCCCCAGCATTTT
clone size: -; V gene: TRBV28; J gene: TRBJ1-5; D gene: -; CDR3 length: 13; CDR3 protein: CASSLYRNQPQHF; CDR3 DNA: TGTGCCAGCAGTTTGTACAGAAATCAGCCCCAGCATTTT
clone size: -; V gene: TRBV27; J gene: TRBJ2-7; D gene: -; CDR3 length: 13; CDR3 protein: CASSFGGSYEQYF; CDR3 DNA: TGTGCCAGCAGTTTCGGGGGAAGCTACGAGCAGTACTTC
clone size: -; V gene: TRBV10-3; J gene: TRBJ1-4; D gene: -; CDR3 length: 16; CDR3 protein: CAISEFGGTTNEKLFF; CDR3 DNA: TGTGCCATCAGTGAGTTCGGCGGTACAACTAATGAAAAACTGTTTTTT
clone size: -; V gene: TRBV2; J gene: TRBJ2-1; D gene: TRBD2; CDR3 length: 16; CDR3 protein: CASRAVVAGGYNEQFF; CDR3 DNA: TGTGCCAGCAGAGCAGTGGTAGCGGGAGGTTACAATGAGCAGTTCTTC
clone size: -; V gene: TRBV6-6; J gene: TRBJ2-1; D gene: TRBD2; CDR3 length: 13; CDR3 protein: CASRASGNIEQFF; CDR3 DNA: TGTGCCAGCCGGGCTAGCGGGAATATAGAGCAGTTCTTC
clone size: -; V gene: TRBV6-4; J gene: TRBJ1-5; D gene: -; CDR3 length: 20; CDR3 protein: CASSDSRITMGRGSNQPQHF; CDR3 DNA: TGTGCCAGCAGTGACTCGAGAATCACCATGGGAAGGGGAAGCAATCAGCCCCAGCATTTT
clone size: -; V gene: TRBV7-2; J gene: TRBJ2-5; D gene: -; CDR3 length: 15; CDR3 protein: CASSLGSPRAETQYF; CDR3 DNA: TGTGCCAGCAGCTTAGGGTCCCCGAGGGCAGAGACCCAGTACTTC
clone size: -; V gene: TRBV5-1; J gene: TRBJ2-5; D gene: -; CDR3 length: 14; CDR3 protein: CASSPGGLKETQYF; CDR3 DNA: TGCGCCAGCAGCCCAGGGGGACTTAAAGAGACCCAGTACTTC
clone size: few; V gene: TRBV5-4; J gene: TRBJ1-6; D gene: -; CDR3 length: 15; CDR3 protein: CASSWPGGPNSPLHF; CDR3 DNA: TGTGCCAGCAGCTGGCCCGGGGGGCCTAATTCACCCCTCCACTTT
clone size: -; V gene: TRBV4-2; J gene: TRBJ2-5; D gene: -; CDR3 length: 13; CDR3 protein: CASSLGLQETQYF; CDR3 DNA: TGTGCCAGCAGCCTGGGACTCCAAGAGACCCAGTACTTC
clone size: -; V gene: TRBV30; J gene: TRBJ1-4; D gene: -; CDR3 length: 14; CDR3 protein: CAWSPAGGYEKLFF; CDR3 DNA: TGTGCCTGGAGTCCCGCAGGAGGTTATGAAAAACTGTTTTTT
clone size: -; V gene: TRBV7-2; J gene: TRBJ2-2; D gene: -; CDR3 length: 13; CDR3 protein: CASSQNSYGELFF; CDR3 DNA: TGTGCCAGCAGCCAAAACAGTTACGGGGAGCTGTTTTTT
clone size: once; V gene: TRBV7-2; J gene: TRBJ2-3; D gene: -; CDR3 length: 15; CDR3 protein: CASSLQSSGTDTQYF; CDR3 DNA: TGTGCCAGCAGCCTCCAATCTAGCGGCACAGATACGCAGTATTTT
clone size: -; V gene: TRBV15; J gene: TRBJ1-2; D gene: TRBD1; CDR3 length: 16; CDR3 protein: CATSRAPGQEAYGYTF; CDR3 DNA: TGTGCCACCAGCAGGGCACCGGGACAGGAGGCCTATGGCTACACCTTC
clone size: -; V gene: TRBV14; J gene: TRBJ1-1; D gene: -; CDR3 length: 12; CDR3 protein: CASSRRNTEAFF; CDR3 DNA: TGTGCCAGCAGCCGTAGAAACACTGAAGCTTTCTTT
clone size: -; V gene: TRBV5-1; J gene: TRBJ1-1; D gene: -; CDR3 length: 15; CDR3 protein: CASSLIPPTDTEAFF; CDR3 DNA: TGCGCCAGCAGCTTGATCCCCCCAACGGACACTGAAGCTTTCTTT
clone size: few; V gene: TRBV5-1; J gene: TRBJ1-2; D gene: -; CDR3 length: 13; CDR3 protein: CASSLDRLGGYTF; CDR3 DNA: TGCGCCAGCAGCCTCGACAGGCTTGGGGGCTACACCTTC
clone size: -; V gene: TRBV30; J gene: TRBJ2-3; D gene: -; CDR3 length: 13; CDR3 protein: CAWSVRGTDTQYF; CDR3 DNA: TGTGCCTGGAGTGTACGCGGCACTGATACGCAGTATTTT